Listed here is a single TCR beta chain. As yet, its antigen is unknown. This entry comes from a study of OX40 agonist ivuxolimab in advanced cancers. For the study at large: Ivuxolimab, which is an agonistic anti-OX40 (CD134) antibody, was administered to the patients. In this trial design, patients received ivuxolimab intravenously at 0.01 to 10 mg/kg every 2 weeks. Study-level findings and limits: The antigens recognized by the expanded peripheral T cells, that is their antigen specificity, were not determined.

The method was immunoSEQ multiplex PCR; TCRdb's version includes in-frame clones alone and lacks a portion of them. Of tens of thousands of clones listed, about 87% were seen once; the top ten hold about 0.53%. J gave up 8 bases and V 6 bases, and 12 bases lay outside the gene matches. The CDR3 runs 14 residues. CDR1 is LNHDA, CDR2 SQIVND, per germline (reference sequence). The V and J genes are TRBV19 and TRBJ1-1, with 7 bases matching TRBD1. The sequencing used CD4+ or CD8+ T cells sorted from blood, collected in a trial of the OX40 agonist ivuxolimab. The TCR comes from an adult with an advanced solid tumor such as melanoma, head and neck, liver or kidney cancer. CDR3 region: CASRRTGEEPEAFF. The CDR3 nucleotides read TGTGCCAGTAGACGAACAGGGGAGGAACCCGAAGCTTTCTTT.